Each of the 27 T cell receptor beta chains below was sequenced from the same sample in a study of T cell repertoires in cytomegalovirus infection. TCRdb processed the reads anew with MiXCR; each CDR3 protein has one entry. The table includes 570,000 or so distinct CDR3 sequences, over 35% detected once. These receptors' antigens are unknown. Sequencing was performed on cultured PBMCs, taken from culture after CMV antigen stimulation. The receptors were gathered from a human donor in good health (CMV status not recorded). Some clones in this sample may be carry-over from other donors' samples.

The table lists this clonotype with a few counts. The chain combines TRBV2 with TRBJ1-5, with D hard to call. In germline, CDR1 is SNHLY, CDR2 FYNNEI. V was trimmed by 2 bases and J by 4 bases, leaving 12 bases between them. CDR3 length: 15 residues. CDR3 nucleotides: TGTGCCAGCAGTGAAAGACGGGTGCGAAATCAGCCCCAGCATTTT. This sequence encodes CASSERRVRNQPQHF.

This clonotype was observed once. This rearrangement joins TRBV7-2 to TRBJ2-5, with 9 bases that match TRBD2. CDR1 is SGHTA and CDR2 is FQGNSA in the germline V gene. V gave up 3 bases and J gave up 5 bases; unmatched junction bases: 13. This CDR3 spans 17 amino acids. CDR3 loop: CASSFRGGGRAEETQYF. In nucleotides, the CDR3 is TGTGCCAGCAGCTTCCGGGGTGGCGGGAGGGCCGAGGAGACCCAGTACTTC.

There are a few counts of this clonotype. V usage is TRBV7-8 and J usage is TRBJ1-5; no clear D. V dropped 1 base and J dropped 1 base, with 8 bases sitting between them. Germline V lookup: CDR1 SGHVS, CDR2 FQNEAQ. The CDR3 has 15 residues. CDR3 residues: CASSLGWQSNQPQHF. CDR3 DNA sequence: TGTGCCAGCAGCTTAGGTTGGCAGAGCAATCAGCCCCAGCATTTT. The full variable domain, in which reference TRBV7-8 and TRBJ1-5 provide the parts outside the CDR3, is GAGVSQSPRYKVAKRGQDVALRCDPISGHVSLFWYQQALGQGPEFLTYFQNEAQLDKSGLPSDRFFAERPEGSVSTLKIQRTQQEDSAVYLCASSLGWQSNQPQHFGDGTRLSIL.

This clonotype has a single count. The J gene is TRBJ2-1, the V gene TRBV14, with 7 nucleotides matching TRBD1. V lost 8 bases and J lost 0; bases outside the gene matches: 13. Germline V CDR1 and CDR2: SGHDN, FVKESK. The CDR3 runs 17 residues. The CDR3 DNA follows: TGTGCCAGCGGTCGGTTTATGGACAGGTACTCCTACAATGAGCAGTTCTTC. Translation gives CASGRFMDRYSYNEQFF.

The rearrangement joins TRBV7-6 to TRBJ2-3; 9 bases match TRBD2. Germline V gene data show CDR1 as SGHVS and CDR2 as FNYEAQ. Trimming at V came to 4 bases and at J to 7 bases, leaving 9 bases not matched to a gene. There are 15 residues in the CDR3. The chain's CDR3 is CASSSPAGGPNTQYF. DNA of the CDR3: TGTGCCAGCAGCTCACCTGCGGGAGGGCCTAATACGCAGTATTTT.

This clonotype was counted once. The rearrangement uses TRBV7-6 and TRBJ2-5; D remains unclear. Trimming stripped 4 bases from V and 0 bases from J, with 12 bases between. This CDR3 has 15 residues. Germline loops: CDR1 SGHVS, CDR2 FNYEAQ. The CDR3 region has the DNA TGTGCCAGCAGCTCCCCTGTGGGGTACCAAGAGACCCAGTACTTC. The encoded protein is CASSSPVGYQETQYF.

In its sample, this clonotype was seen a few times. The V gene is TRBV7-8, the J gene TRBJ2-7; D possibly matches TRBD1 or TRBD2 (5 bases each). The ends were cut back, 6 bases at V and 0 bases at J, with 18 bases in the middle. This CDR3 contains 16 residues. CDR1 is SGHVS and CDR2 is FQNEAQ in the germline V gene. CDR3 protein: CASSYNTGAPSYEQYF. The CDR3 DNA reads TGTGCCAGCAGTTACAATACCGGGGCTCCCTCCTACGAGCAGTACTTC. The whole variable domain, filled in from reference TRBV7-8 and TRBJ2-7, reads GAGVSQSPRYKVAKRGQDVALRCDPISGHVSLFWYQQALGQGPEFLTYFQNEAQLDKSGLPSDRFFAERPEGSVSTLKIQRTQQEDSAVYLCASSYNTGAPSYEQYFGPGTRLTVT.

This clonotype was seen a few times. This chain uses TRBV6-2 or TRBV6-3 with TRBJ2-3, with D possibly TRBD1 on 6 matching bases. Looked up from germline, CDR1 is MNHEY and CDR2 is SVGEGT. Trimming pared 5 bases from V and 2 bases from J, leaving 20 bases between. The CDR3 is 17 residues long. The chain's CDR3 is CASSRKVGALLTDTQYF. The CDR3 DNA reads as TGTGCCAGCAGTCGGAAAGTGGGGGCCCTGCTCACAGATACGCAGTATTTT.

The CDR3 coding sequence is TGTGCCAGCAGCCGGGGGGAAAATACGCAGTATTTT. Translation: CASSRGENTQYF. The chain uses TRBV11-2 and TRBJ2-3; TRBD2 matches 7 bases. CDR3 length: 12 residues. V lost 5 bases to trimming and J lost 7 bases; unmatched junction nucleotides: 3. Germline lookup yields CDR1 SGHAT and CDR2 FQNNGV.

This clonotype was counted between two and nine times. The CDR3 here is CASSLEAGTAYGYTF. DNA of the CDR3: TGTGCCAGCAGCTTGGAAGCGGGGACAGCTTATGGCTACACCTTC. The chain couples TRBV5-4 to TRBJ1-2; 7 bases are a match to TRBD1. Germline values: CDR1 SGHNT, CDR2 YYREEE (reference sequence). V gave up 0 bases and J gave up 5 bases; unmatched junction bases: 7. The CDR3 length is 15 residues.

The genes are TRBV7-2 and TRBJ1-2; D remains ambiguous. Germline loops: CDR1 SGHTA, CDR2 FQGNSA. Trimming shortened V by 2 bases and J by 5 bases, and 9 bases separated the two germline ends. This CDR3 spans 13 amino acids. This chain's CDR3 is CASSLYGDYGYTF. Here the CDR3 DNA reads TGTGCCAGCAGCTTATATGGGGATTATGGCTACACCTTC.

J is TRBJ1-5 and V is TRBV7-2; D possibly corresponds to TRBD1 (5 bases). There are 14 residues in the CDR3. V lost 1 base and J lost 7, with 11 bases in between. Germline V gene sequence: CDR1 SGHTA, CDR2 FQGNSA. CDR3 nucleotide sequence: TGTGCCAGCAGCTTAGGCGGAGGGGCCCAGCCCCAGCATTTT. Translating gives CASSLGGGAQPQHF.

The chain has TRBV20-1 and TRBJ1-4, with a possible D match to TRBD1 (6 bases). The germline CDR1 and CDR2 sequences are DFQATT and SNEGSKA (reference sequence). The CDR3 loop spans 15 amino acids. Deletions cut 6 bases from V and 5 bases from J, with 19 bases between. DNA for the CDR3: TGCAGTGCCAGTATTTGGGGGGCTAGCAATGAAAAACTGTTTTTT. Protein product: CSASIWGASNEKLFF.

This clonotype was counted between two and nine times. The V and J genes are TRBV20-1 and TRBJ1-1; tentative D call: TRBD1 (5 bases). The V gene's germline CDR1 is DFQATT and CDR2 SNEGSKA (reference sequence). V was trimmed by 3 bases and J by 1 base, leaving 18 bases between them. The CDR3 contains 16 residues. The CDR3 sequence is CSASAGAGRGNTEAFF. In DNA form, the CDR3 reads TGCAGTGCTAGTGCTGGGGCAGGGCGCGGGAACACTGAAGCTTTCTTT.

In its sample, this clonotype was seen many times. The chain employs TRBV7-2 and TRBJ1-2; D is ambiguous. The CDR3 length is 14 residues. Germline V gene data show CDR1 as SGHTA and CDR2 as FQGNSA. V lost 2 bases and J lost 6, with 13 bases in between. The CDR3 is CASSLSAGIHGYTF. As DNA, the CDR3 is TGTGCCAGCAGCTTATCCGCAGGCATTCATGGCTACACCTTC.

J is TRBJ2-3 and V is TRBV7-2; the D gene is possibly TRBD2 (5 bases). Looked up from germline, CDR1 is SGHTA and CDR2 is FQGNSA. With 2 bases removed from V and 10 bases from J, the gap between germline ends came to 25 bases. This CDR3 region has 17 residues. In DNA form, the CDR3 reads TGTGCCAGCAGCTTAACACATTCGTCGACTACACTTGCGGCGCAGTATTTT. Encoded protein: CASSLTHSSTTLAAQYF. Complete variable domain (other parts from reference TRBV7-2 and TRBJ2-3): GAGVSQSPSNKVTEKGKDVELRCDPISGHTALYWYRQSLGQGLEFLIYFQGNSAPDKSGLPSDRFSAERTGGSVSTLTIQRTQQEDSAVYLCASSLTHSSTTLAAQYFGPGTRLTVL.

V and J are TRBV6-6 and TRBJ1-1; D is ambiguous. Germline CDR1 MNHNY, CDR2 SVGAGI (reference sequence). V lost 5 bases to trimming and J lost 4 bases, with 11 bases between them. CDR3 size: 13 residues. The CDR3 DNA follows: TGTGCCAGCAGTCCCGACCCGGGCACTGAAGCTTTCTTT. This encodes CASSPDPGTEAFF.

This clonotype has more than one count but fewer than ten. CDR3 in DNA: TGTGCCACCAGTGACCCACGTGTCCCGTACGAGCAGTACTTC. As protein: CATSDPRVPYEQYF. The chain recombines TRBV24-1 with TRBJ2-7; no definite D call. Deletions cut 4 bases from V and 4 bases from J, with 13 bases between. The CDR3 covers 14 residues. Germline V gives CDR1 KGHDR, CDR2 SFDVKD.

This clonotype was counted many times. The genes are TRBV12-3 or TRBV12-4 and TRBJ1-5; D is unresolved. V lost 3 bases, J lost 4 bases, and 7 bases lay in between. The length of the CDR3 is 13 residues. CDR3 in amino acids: CASSFSGNQPQHF. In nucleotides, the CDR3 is TGTGCCAGCAGTTTTTCGGGGAATCAGCCCCAGCATTTT.

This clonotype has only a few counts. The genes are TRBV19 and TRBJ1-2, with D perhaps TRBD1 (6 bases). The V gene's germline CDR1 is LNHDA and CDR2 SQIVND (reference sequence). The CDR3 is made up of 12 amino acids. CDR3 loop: CADPQGAYGYTF. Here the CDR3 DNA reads TGTGCAGACCCACAGGGAGCCTATGGCTACACCTTC.

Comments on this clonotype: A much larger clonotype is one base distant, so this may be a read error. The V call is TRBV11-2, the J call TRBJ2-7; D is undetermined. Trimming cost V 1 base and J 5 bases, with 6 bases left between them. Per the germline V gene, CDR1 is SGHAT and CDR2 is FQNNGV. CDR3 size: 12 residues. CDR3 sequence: CASSLGMNEQYF. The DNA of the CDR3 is TGTGCCAGCAGCTTAGGAATGAACGAGCAGTACTTC.

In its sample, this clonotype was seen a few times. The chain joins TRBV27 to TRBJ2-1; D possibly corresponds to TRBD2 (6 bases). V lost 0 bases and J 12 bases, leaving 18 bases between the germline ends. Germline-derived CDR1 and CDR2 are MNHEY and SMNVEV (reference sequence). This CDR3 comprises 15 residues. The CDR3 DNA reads TGTGCCAGCAGTTTATCTATGGGGGGTGCCTTTGGGCAGTTCTTC. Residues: CASSLSMGGAFGQFF.

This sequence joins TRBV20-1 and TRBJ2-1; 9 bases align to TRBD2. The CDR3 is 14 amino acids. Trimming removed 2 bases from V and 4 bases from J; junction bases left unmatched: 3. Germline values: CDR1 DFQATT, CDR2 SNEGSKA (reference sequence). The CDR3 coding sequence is TGCAGTGCTAGAAGACTAGCGGTTTACAATGAGCAGTTCTTC. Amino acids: CSARRLAVYNEQFF.

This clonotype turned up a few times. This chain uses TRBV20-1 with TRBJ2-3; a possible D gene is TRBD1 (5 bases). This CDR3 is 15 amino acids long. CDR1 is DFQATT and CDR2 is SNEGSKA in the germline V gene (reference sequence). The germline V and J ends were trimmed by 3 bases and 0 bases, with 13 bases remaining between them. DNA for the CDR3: TGCAGTGCTAGTCTCAGGGTTTTGAGCACAGATACGCAGTATTTT. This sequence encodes CSASLRVLSTDTQYF.

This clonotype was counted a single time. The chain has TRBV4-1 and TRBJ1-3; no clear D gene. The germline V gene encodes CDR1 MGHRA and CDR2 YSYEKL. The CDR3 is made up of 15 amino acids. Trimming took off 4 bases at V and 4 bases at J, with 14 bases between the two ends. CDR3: CASSPEPGWGNTIYF. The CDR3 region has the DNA TGCGCCAGCAGCCCAGAGCCCGGTTGGGGAAACACCATATATTTT.

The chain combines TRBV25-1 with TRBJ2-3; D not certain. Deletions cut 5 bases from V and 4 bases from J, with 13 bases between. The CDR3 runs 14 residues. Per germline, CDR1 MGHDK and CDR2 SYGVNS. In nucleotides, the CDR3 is TGTGCCAGCAGTCTTGACGAACTGGCAGATACGCAGTATTTT. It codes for CASSLDELADTQYF.

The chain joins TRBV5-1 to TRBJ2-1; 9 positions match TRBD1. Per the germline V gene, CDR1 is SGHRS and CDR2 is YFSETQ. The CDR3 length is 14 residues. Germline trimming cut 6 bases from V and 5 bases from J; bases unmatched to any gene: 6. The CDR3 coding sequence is TGCGCCAGCATGGACAGGGGATACCACAATGAGCAGTTCTTC. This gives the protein CASMDRGYHNEQFF.